Following are 29 T cell receptor beta chains from one sample sequenced in a study of blood T cell repertoires in COVID-19. Repertoires were generated with immunoSEQ multiplex PCR, while TCRdb's copy carries only in-frame clones and drops some. This table has roughly 260,000 clones, approximately 86% appearing once. The sequencing sample was made of PBMCs or T cells enriched from blood (not recorded which). These receptors originate from a woman between 25 and 40 years old with acute COVID-19.

The sample holds a few counts of this clone. V usage is TRBV3-1 (or the pseudogene TRBV3-2) and J usage is TRBJ1-3; possibly TRBD1 for D (6 bases). Germline loops: CDR1 LGHDT, CDR2 YNNKEL (reference sequence). CDR3 length: 19 residues. V dropped 0 bases and J dropped 0 bases, with 18 bases sitting between them. The CDR3 protein is CASSQDQGSPLDSGNTIYF. The CDR3 DNA follows: TGTGCCAGCAGCCAAGATCAGGGGAGCCCCTTAGACTCTGGAAACACCATATATTTT.

This clone showed up just once. The CDR3 loop is CASSLYPGSGELFF. CDR3 coding DNA: TGTGCCAGCAGTTTATATCCGGGTTCCGGGGAGCTGTTTTTT. The chain has TRBV27 and TRBJ2-2, with no clear D. From germline, CDR1 is MNHEY and CDR2 SMNVEV (reference sequence). There are 14 residues in the CDR3. V gave up 1 base and J gave up 6 bases, with 9 bases separating them.

V is TRBV6-5 and J is TRBJ2-7, with a possible D match to TRBD1 (6 bases). Looked up from germline, CDR1 is MNHEY and CDR2 is SVGAGI. The length of the CDR3 is 13 residues. V dropped 5 bases and J dropped 3 bases, with 11 bases sitting between them. CDR3 loop: CASSTGQFYEQYF. CDR3 coding DNA: TGTGCCAGCAGTACTGGACAGTTCTACGAGCAGTACTTC.

The chain joins TRBV19 to TRBJ1-6; 8 nucleotides line up with TRBD1. V trimming: 9 bases; J trimming: 2 bases; junction bases outside the gene matches: 9. The CDR3 consists of 16 residues. Germline V gene sequence: CDR1 LNHDA, CDR2 SQIVND (reference sequence). This CDR3 is CASRDDRGPYNSPLHF. Written as DNA, the CDR3 is TGTGCCAGCAGAGACGACAGGGGCCCCTATAATTCACCCCTCCACTTT.

The V gene is TRBV11-2, the J gene TRBJ1-2; the match to TRBD1 covers 11 bases. Germline lookup yields CDR1 SGHAT and CDR2 FQNNGV. The CDR3 has 16 amino acids. The V gene end was trimmed by 4 bases and the J gene end by 7 bases; junction bases not matched to a gene: 11. The CDR3 protein is CASSSPDRGPMGGYTF. The CDR3 DNA reads as TGTGCCAGCAGCTCACCGGACAGGGGGCCTATGGGTGGCTACACCTTC. The variable domain in full, with the rest retrieved from reference TRBV11-2 and TRBJ1-2, is EAGVAQSPRYKIIEKRQSVAFWCNPISGHATLYWYQQILGQGPKLLIQFQNNGVVDDSQLPKDRFSAERLKGVDSTLKIQPAKLEDSAVYLCASSSPDRGPMGGYTFGSGTRLTVV.

This chain uses TRBV7-2 with TRBJ2-3; 13 nucleotides match TRBD2. The CDR3 consists of 18 residues. The V gene's germline CDR1 is SGHTA and CDR2 FQGNSA. The ends lost 1 base at V and 3 bases at J; junction bases unmatched: 7. The CDR3 loop is CASSLGLAGGGGTDTQYF. The CDR3 nucleotides read TGTGCCAGCAGCTTAGGACTAGCGGGAGGTGGTGGAACAGATACGCAGTATTTT.

The chain combines TRBV28 with TRBJ1-5; the match to TRBD1 covers 10 bases. Germline assignment: CDR1 MDHEN and CDR2 SYDVKM. The CDR3 is 14 amino acids. V was pared by 5 bases and J by 6 bases, with 4 bases of the junction left unmatched. The CDR3, as DNA: TGTGCCAGCAGTAGACAGGGGGCGGGTCAGCCCCAGCATTTT. This translates into CASSRQGAGQPQHF.

This sequence joins TRBV29-1 and TRBJ2-7; maybe TRBD2 (6 bases). CDR1 and CDR2 (germline): SQVTM, ANQGSEA. The CDR3 loop spans 18 amino acids. V lost 1 base and J 4 bases, leaving 26 bases between the germline ends. In DNA form, the CDR3 reads TGCAGCGTTGAAGGTGGTGACGTGACGCAGGGACTGGGTTACGAGCAGTACTTC. It specifies CSVEGGDVTQGLGYEQYF.

V gene TRBV10-2 combines with J gene TRBJ1-4; D is perhaps TRBD1 (6 bases). In germline, CDR1 is WSHSY, CDR2 SAAADI. The ends were cut back, 4 bases at V and 4 bases at J, with 10 bases in the middle. CDR3 length equals 14 residues. The CDR3 spells CASSVGHINEKLFF. CDR3 in DNA: TGCGCCAGCAGTGTGGGACACATTAATGAAAAACTGTTTTTT.

V is TRBV7-9 and J is TRBJ2-7; 9 bases are shared with TRBD2. The CDR3 is made up of 15 amino acids. Per germline, CDR1 SEHNR and CDR2 FQNEAQ (reference sequence). V shed 3 bases and J 6 bases; nucleotides not matched to a gene: 9. CDR3 sequence reads: CASSFDGGRAGEQYF. As DNA, the CDR3 is TGTGCCAGCAGCTTCGATGGCGGGAGGGCCGGCGAGCAGTACTTC.

The V gene is TRBV13, the J gene TRBJ2-5; 12 nucleotides line up with TRBD2. Trimming cost V 0 bases and J 4 bases; bases outside gene matches: 12. The V gene's germline CDR1 is PRHDT and CDR2 FYEKMQ (reference sequence). There are 19 residues in the CDR3. CDR3 DNA: TGTGCCAGCAGCTTAGGGACTAGCGGGAGTATAGGATTGGCAGAGACCCAGTACTTC. Translating it yields CASSLGTSGSIGLAETQYF. The full variable domain, in which reference TRBV13 and TRBJ2-5 provide the parts outside the CDR3, is AAGVIQSPRHLIKEKRETATLKCYPIPRHDTVYWYQQGPGQDPQFLISFYEKMQSDKGSIPDRFSAQQFSDYHSELNMSSLELGDSALYFCASSLGTSGSIGLAETQYFGPGTRLLVL.

The chain carries TRBV7-9 and TRBJ2-1, with 8 positions matching TRBD1. V lost 3 bases and J lost 6; bases outside the gene matches: 7. Per germline, CDR1 SEHNR and CDR2 FQNEAQ (reference sequence). CDR3 length: 15 residues. The CDR3 DNA reads TGTGCCAGCAGCTTCAACCGGGGACAGGCCAATGAGCAGTTCTTC. Amino acids: CASSFNRGQANEQFF.

This clone came up a few times. The J gene is TRBJ1-2, the V gene TRBV5-4, with a weak D call TRBD1 (6 bases). The ends were cut back, 7 bases at V and 2 bases at J, with 15 bases in the middle. CDR3 size: 14 residues. Germline V CDR1 and CDR2: SGHNT, YYREEE (reference sequence). This CDR3 is CASVNGGQNYGYTF. The CDR3 DNA is TGTGCCAGCGTAAACGGCGGACAGAACTATGGCTACACCTTC. The entire variable domain, with the rest obtained from reference TRBV5-4 and TRBJ1-2, is as follows: ETGVTQSPTHLIKTRGQQVTLRCSSQSGHNTVSWYQQALGQGPQFIFQYYREEENGRGNFPPRFSGLQFPNYSSELNVNALELDDSALYLCASVNGGQNYGYTFGSGTRLTVV.

This clone was picked up one time. This sequence joins TRBV19 and TRBJ2-7; TRBD1 agrees at 7 bases. The germline V gene has CDR1 LNHDA and CDR2 SQIVND (reference sequence). With V trimmed by 5 bases and J by 2 bases, 6 bases remained unmatched. This CDR3 contains 14 residues. DNA for the CDR3: TGTGCCAGTAGTCGAGGGACAGTAGCCTACGAGCAGTACTTC. This encodes CASSRGTVAYEQYF.

This sequence joins TRBV3-1 (or the pseudogene TRBV3-2) and TRBJ2-1; 7 bases map to TRBD2. This CDR3 has 15 amino acids. J was trimmed by 2 bases and V by 2 bases; bases with no gene match: 3. The germline CDR1 and CDR2 sequences are LGHDT and YNNKEL (reference sequence). The CDR3 loop reads CASSQLAGAYNEQFF. Here the CDR3 DNA reads TGTGCCAGCAGCCAATTGGCGGGGGCCTACAATGAGCAGTTCTTC.

The rearrangement joins TRBV6-5 to TRBJ1-3; possible D gene TRBD1, 5 bases. Trimming pared 8 bases from V and 0 bases from J, leaving 14 bases between. The CDR3 is 15 amino acids. Germline V gene lookup returns CDR1 MNHEY and CDR2 SVGAGI. The CDR3 loop is CASLRTPNSGNTIYF. The CDR3 DNA reads as TGTGCCAGCCTTAGGACACCCAACTCTGGAAACACCATATATTTT.

The chain employs TRBV30 and TRBJ2-3; 10 bases line up with TRBD2. Unmatched junction bases numbered 11, after V lost 0 bases and J lost 2 bases. The germline V gene has CDR1 GTSNPN and CDR2 SVGIG (reference sequence). The CDR3 runs to 18 residues. The CDR3 loop reads CAWSVPSGGVRNTDTQYF. The CDR3 DNA follows: TGTGCCTGGAGTGTACCCAGCGGGGGGGTCCGAAACACAGATACGCAGTATTTT.

The chain joins TRBV25-1 to TRBJ1-1; the D gene is possibly TRBD1 (6 bases). From germline, CDR1 is MGHDK and CDR2 SYGVNS. The CDR3 is 14 amino acids. V lost 7 bases and J lost 1, with 13 bases in between. The CDR3 protein is CASTTRGENTEAFF. In nucleotides, the CDR3 is TGTGCCAGCACTACCAGGGGAGAGAACACTGAAGCTTTCTTT.

This clone was seen a single time. The chain joins TRBV15 to TRBJ1-2; no definite D call. The CDR3 has 16 residues. V was trimmed by 1 base and J by 4 bases, leaving 16 bases between them. Germline V CDR1 and CDR2: LNHNV, YYDKDF (reference sequence). CDR3 loop: CATSRVGGVRVYGYTF. Here the CDR3 DNA reads TGTGCCACCAGCAGAGTGGGCGGGGTTCGGGTCTATGGCTACACCTTC.

The chain has TRBV28 and TRBJ2-2, with TRBD2 identical over 11 bases. This CDR3 is built from 15 residues. V lost 4 bases, J lost 5 bases, and 3 bases stayed unmatched. Germline lookup yields CDR1 MDHEN and CDR2 SYDVKM. CDR3 bases: TGTGCCAGCAGTTACCCTAGCGGGGGGACCGGGGAGCTGTTTTTT. It yields the protein CASSYPSGGTGELFF.

J is TRBJ1-4 and V is TRBV28, with 7 positions matching TRBD1. This CDR3 comprises 14 residues. Unmatched junction bases numbered 6, after V lost 6 bases and J lost 5 bases. The germline gives CDR1 MDHEN, CDR2 SYDVKM. The CDR3 loop is CASRLQGLNEKLFF. The CDR3 DNA reads TGTGCCAGCAGACTACAGGGGTTGAATGAAAAACTGTTTTTT.

V and J are TRBV12-3 or TRBV12-4 and TRBJ1-1; a weak D match, TRBD1 (6 bases). The germline V and J ends were trimmed by 7 bases and 12 bases, with 21 bases remaining between them. The CDR3 has 13 amino acids. This CDR3 is CASTGGRPFRSFF. CDR3 DNA: TGTGCCAGCACGGGGGGGCGCCCATTTAGATCTTTCTTT.

This clone occurred once. The chain uses TRBV2 and TRBJ1-2; perhaps TRBD1 as D (5 bases). The length of the CDR3 is 14 residues. CDR1 and CDR2 from the germline V gene are SNHLY and FYNNEI. V lost 10 bases and J 6 bases, leaving 21 bases between the germline ends. CDR3 protein: CAIGWAEGRDGYTF. The CDR3 DNA is TGTGCCATTGGGTGGGCGGAGGGACGGGATGGCTACACCTTC.

This rearrangement joins TRBV5-8 to TRBJ1-1; D remains unclear. Germline lookup yields CDR1 SGHTS and CDR2 YDEGEE. The CDR3 spans 13 residues. The germline V and J ends were trimmed by 4 bases and 4 bases, with 11 bases remaining between them. For the CDR3, the DNA is TGTGCCAGCAGCGCGACTGAGGGCACTGAAGCTTTCTTT. Its protein is CASSATEGTEAFF.

The chain combines TRBV10-3 with TRBJ2-7; 12 nucleotides align to TRBD1. Per the germline V gene, CDR1 is ENHRY and CDR2 is SYGVKD. J lost 5 bases, V lost 0 bases, and 2 bases had no gene match. CDR3 length: 15 amino acids. The CDR3 nucleotides are TGTGCCATCAGTGAGTCCGGGACAGGGGGCCACGAGCAGTACTTC. As protein: CAISESGTGGHEQYF.

Turning to this clone: At one end, the junction sequence differs from germline, possibly due to a read error. The chain carries TRBV7-7 and TRBJ2-2; D perhaps matches TRBD1 (6 bases). Germline CDR1 reads SSHAT; CDR2 reads FNYEAQ (reference sequence). The CDR3 length is 15 residues. The CDR3 nucleotides are TGTGCTAGCAGATCCGGCCAGGGGTCTTCTGGGGAGCTGTTTTTT. It is translated as CASRSGQGSSGELFF.

V gene TRBV24-1 combines with J gene TRBJ1-5; a possible D gene is TRBD1 (5 bases). This CDR3 region has 15 residues. V shed 10 bases and J shed 0 bases, with 15 bases lying between them. From germline, CDR1 is KGHDR and CDR2 SFDVKD. The CDR3 nucleotides are TGTGCCACGTCCGACGAAGGGGATAGCAATCAGCCCCAGCATTTT. As protein: CATSDEGDSNQPQHF.

The gene calls are TRBV4-1 and TRBJ2-5, with 7 bases aligning to TRBD1. V trimming: 1 base; J trimming: 4 bases; junction bases outside the gene matches: 3. This CDR3 is built from 14 residues. The germline gives CDR1 MGHRA, CDR2 YSYEKL. In DNA form, the CDR3 reads TGCGCCAGCAGCCAAGGACAGGGCGGAGAGACCCAGTACTTC. As protein: CASSQGQGGETQYF.

The genes are TRBV11-2 and TRBJ2-1; perhaps TRBD1 as D (5 bases). The CDR3 is 14 residues long. CDR1 and CDR2 (germline): SGHAT, FQNNGV. The germline V and J ends were trimmed by 5 bases and 7 bases, with 15 bases remaining between them. CDR3: CASSPRSGWNEQFF. CDR3 nucleotide sequence: TGTGCCAGCAGCCCAAGGTCAGGGTGGAATGAGCAGTTCTTC.